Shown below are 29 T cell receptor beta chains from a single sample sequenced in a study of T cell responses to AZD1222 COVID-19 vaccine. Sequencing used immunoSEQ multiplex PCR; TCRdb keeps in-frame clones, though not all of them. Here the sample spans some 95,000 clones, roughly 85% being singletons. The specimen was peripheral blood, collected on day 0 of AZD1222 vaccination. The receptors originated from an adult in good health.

CDR3 coding DNA: TGTGCCAGCAGCCACATCTTAGACAGCTATAGCAATCAGCCCCAGCATTTT. This translates into CASSHILDSYSNQPQHF. The chain couples TRBV3-1 (or the pseudogene TRBV3-2) to TRBJ1-5; perhaps TRBD1 as D (5 bases). V was shortened by 3 bases and J by 0 bases, with 15 bases between the two germline ends. Germline lookup yields CDR1 LGHDT and CDR2 YNNKEL (reference sequence). CDR3 length: 17 amino acids.

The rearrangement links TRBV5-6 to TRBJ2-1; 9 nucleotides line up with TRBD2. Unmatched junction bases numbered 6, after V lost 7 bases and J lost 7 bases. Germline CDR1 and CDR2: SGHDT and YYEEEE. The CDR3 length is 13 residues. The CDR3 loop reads CASGGLARNEQFF. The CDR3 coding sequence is TGTGCCAGCGGGGGACTAGCTCGTAATGAGCAGTTCTTC.

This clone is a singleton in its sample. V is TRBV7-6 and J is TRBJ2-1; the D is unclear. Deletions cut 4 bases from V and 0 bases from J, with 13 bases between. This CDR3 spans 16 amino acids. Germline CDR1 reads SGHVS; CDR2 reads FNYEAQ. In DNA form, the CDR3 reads TGTGCCAGCAGCTCCATTGCGGCTAGCTCCTACAATGAGCAGTTCTTC. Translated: CASSSIAASSYNEQFF.

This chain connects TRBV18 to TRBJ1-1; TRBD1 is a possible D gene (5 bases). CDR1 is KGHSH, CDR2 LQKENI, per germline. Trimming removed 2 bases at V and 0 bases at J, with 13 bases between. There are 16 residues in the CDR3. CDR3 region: CASSPRWDPVNTEAFF. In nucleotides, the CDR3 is TGTGCCAGCTCACCAAGATGGGACCCGGTGAACACTGAAGCTTTCTTT. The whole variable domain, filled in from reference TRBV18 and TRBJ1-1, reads NAGVMQNPRHLVRRRGQEARLRCSPMKGHSHVYWYRQLPEEGLKFMVYLQKENIIDESGMPKERFSAEFPKEGPSILRIQQVVRGDSAAYFCASSPRWDPVNTEAFFGQGTRLTVV.

CDR3 amino acids: CSSRTGDTGELFF. CDR3 nucleotides: TGCAGCTCTCGGACAGGGGACACCGGGGAGCTGTTTTTT. This chain joins TRBV29-1 and TRBJ2-2; 9 nucleotides agree with TRBD1. The germline V gene has CDR1 SQVTM and CDR2 ANQGSEA. V lost 8 bases and J lost 3; bases outside the gene matches: 4. The CDR3 loop spans 13 amino acids.

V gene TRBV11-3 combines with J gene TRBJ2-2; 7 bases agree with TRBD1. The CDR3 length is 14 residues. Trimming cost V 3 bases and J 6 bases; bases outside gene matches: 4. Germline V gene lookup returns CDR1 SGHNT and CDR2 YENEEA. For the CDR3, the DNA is TGTGCCAGCAGCTTGGCAGGGGGTTCCGGGGAGCTGTTTTTT. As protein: CASSLAGGSGELFF.

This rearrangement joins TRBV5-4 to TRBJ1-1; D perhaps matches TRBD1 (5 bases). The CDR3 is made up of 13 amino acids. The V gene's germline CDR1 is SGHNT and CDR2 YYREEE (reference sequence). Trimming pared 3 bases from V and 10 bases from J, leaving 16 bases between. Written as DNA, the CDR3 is TGTGCCAGCAGCTCGTCCGGACACCTTATAGCTTTCTTT. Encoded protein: CASSSSGHLIAFF.

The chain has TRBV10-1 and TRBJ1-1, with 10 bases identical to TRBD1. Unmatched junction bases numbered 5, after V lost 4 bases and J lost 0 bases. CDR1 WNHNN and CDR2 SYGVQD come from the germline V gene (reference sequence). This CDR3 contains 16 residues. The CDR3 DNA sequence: TGCGCCAGCAGTGGACGGACAGGGGGTATGAACACTGAAGCTTTCTTT. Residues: CASSGRTGGMNTEAFF.

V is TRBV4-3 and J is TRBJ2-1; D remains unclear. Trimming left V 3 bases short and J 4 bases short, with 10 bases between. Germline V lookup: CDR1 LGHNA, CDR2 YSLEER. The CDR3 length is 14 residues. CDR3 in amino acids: CASSHSGPYNEQFF. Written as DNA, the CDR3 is TGCGCCAGCAGCCACTCCGGGCCTTACAATGAGCAGTTCTTC.

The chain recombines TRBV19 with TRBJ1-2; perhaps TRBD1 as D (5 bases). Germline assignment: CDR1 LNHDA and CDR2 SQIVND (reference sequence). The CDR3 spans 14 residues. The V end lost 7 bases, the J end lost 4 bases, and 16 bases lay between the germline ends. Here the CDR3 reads CASTPGRDAYGYTF. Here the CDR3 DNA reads TGTGCCAGTACCCCGGGCAGGGATGCCTATGGCTACACCTTC.

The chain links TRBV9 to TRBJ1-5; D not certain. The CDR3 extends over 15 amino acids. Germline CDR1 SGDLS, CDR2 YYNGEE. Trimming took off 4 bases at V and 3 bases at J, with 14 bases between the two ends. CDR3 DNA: TGTGCCAGCAGCCCTCAGGACGGTAACAATCAGCCCCAGCATTTT. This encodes CASSPQDGNNQPQHF.

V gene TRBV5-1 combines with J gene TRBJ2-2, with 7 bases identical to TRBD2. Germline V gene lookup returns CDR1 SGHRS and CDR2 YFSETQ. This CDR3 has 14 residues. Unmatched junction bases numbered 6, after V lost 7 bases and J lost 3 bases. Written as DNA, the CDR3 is TGCGCCAGCCAACCTCGGGGGGACACCGGGGAGCTGTTTTTT. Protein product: CASQPRGDTGELFF. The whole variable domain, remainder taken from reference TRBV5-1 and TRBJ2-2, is KAGVTQTPRYLIKTRGQQVTLSCSPISGHRSVSWYQQTPGQGLQFLFEYFSETQRNKGNFPGRFSGRQFSNSRSEMNVSTLELGDSALYLCASQPRGDTGELFFGEGSRLTVL.

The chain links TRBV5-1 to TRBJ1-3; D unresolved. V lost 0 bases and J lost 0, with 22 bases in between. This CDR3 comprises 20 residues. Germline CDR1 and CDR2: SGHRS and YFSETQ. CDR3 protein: CASSLGGLDIRSDSGNTIYF. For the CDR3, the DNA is TGCGCCAGCAGCTTGGGAGGCCTTGACATCAGGTCCGACTCTGGAAACACCATATATTTT.

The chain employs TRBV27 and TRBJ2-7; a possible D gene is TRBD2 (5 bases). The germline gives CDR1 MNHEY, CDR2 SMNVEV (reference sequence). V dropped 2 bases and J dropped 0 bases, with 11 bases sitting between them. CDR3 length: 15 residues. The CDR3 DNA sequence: TGTGCCAGCAGTTTAGAGGCAGCGGACTCCTACGAGCAGTACTTC. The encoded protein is CASSLEAADSYEQYF.

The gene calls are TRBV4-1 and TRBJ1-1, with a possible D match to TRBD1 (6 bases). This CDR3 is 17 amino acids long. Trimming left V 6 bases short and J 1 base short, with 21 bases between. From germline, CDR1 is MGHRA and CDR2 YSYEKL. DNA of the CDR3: TGCGCCAGCAGGGACAGTCTGGTCCCTGATTGGAACACTGAAGCTTTCTTT. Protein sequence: CASRDSLVPDWNTEAFF.

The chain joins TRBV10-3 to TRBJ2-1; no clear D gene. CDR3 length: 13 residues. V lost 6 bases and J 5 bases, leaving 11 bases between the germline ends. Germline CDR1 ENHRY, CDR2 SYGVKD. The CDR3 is CAIREHQNNEQFF. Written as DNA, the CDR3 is TGTGCCATCAGAGAGCACCAGAACAATGAGCAGTTCTTC.

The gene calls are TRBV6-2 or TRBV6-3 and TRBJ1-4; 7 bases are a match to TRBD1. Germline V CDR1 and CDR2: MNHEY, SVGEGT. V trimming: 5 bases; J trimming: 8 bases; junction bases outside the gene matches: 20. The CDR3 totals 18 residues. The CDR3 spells CASSARAGTVTGEEKLFF. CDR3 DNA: TGTGCCAGCAGTGCCCGGGCCGGGACAGTTACCGGTGAGGAAAAACTGTTTTTT.

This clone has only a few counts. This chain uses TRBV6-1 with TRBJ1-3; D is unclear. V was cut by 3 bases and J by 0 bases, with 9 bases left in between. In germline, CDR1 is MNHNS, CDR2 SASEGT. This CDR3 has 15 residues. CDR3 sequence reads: CASSEWGSSGNTIYF. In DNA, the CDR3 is TGTGCCAGCAGTGAGTGGGGTTCCTCTGGAAACACCATATATTTT.

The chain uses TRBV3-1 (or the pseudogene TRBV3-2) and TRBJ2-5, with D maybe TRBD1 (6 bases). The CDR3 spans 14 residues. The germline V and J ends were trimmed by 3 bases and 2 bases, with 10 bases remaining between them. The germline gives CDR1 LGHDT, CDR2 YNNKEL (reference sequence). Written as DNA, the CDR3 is TGTGCCAGCAGCCACTGGGACATTCAAGAGACCCAGTACTTC. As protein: CASSHWDIQETQYF.

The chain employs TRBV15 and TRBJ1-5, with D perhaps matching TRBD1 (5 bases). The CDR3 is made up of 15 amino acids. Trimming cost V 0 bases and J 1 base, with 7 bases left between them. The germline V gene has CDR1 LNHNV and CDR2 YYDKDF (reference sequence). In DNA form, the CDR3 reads TGTGCCACCAGCAGAGACAGGGAGAGCAATCAGCCCCAGCATTTT. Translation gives CATSRDRESNQPQHF.

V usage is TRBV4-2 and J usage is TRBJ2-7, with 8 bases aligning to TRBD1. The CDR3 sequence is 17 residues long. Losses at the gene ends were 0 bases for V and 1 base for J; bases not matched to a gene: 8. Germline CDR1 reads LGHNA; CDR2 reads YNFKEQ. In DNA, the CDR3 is TGTGCCAGCAGCCAAGAGAGAGGGACAGGTCAATCCTACGAGCAGTACTTC. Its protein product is CASSQERGTGQSYEQYF.

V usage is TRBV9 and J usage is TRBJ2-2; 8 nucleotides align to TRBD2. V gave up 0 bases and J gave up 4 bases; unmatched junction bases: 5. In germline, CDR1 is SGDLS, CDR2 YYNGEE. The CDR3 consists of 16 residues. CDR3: CASSVVDSGATGELFF. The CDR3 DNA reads TGTGCCAGCAGCGTAGTGGATAGCGGGGCCACCGGGGAGCTGTTTTTT.

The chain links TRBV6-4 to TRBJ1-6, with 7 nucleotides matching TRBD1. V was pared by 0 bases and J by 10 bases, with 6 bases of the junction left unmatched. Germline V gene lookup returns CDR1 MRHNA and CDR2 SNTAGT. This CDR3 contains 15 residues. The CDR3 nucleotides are TGTGCCAGCAGTGACTCGGGACAGACCTGGTCACCCCTCCACTTT. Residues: CASSDSGQTWSPLHF.

CDR3 sequence: CAWDPAEGEQYF. DNA of the CDR3: TGTGCCTGGGACCCCGCAGAGGGCGAGCAGTACTTC. The V and J genes are TRBV30 and TRBJ2-7; a possible D gene is TRBD2 (5 bases). The CDR3 extends over 12 amino acids. Germline V gene lookup returns CDR1 GTSNPN and CDR2 SVGIG (reference sequence). Trimming took 5 bases from V and 6 from J, leaving 14 bases between them.

The CDR3 coding sequence is TGTGCCTGGAGTGTGTCAGCGGAGACACCCCTCCACTTT. This encodes CAWSVSAETPLHF. The chain has TRBV30 and TRBJ1-6; D is undetermined. Trimming took off 0 bases at V and 11 bases at J, with 11 bases between the two ends. This CDR3 region has 13 residues. Germline CDR1 GTSNPN, CDR2 SVGIG (reference sequence).

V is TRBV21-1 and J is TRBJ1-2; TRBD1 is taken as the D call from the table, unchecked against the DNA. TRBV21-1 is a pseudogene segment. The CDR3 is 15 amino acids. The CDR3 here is CASSGRQAFNYGYTF. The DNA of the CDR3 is TGTGCCAGCAGTGGAAGACAGGCCTTTAACTATGGCTACACCTTC.

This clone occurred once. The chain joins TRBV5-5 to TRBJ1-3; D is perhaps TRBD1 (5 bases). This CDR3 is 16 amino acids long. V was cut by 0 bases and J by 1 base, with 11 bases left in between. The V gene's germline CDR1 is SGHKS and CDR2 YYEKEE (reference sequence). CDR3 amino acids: CASSLVGGRSGNTIYF. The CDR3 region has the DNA TGTGCCAGCAGCTTGGTCGGGGGGAGGTCTGGAAACACCATATATTTT.

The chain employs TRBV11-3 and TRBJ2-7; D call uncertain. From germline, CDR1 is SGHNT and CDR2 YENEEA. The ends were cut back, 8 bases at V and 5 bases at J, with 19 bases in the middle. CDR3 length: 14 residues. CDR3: CASRPHAATNEQYF. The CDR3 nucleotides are TGTGCCAGCCGTCCGCATGCGGCAACCAACGAGCAGTACTTC.

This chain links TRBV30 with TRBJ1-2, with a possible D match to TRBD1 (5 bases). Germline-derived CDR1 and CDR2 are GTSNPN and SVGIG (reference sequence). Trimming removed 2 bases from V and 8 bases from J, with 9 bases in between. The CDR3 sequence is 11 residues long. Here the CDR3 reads CAWSPGGGYTF. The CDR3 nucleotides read TGTGCCTGGAGTCCTGGGGGAGGCTACACCTTC.